The 2 T cell receptor beta chains below all came from one sample that was sequenced in a study of shared clonotypes between healthy human individuals. The method was immunoSEQ multiplex PCR; TCRdb's version includes in-frame clones alone and lacks a portion of them. The sample holds a few million clones; about 92% are singletons and the top ten take around 0.14%. Sample: naive CD4+ T cells sorted from blood. Described subset: CD45RA+ positively selected. These receptor sequences come from a young man in good health.

This chain links TRBV30 with TRBJ2-1, with 8 bases lining up with TRBD2. The germline V gene has CDR1 GTSNPN and CDR2 SVGIG (reference sequence). CDR3 size: 15 residues. V shed 0 bases, J shed 6 bases, and the junction held 7 bases outside the gene matches. The CDR3 sequence: CAWSVPAGALNEQFF. The CDR3 DNA is TGTGCCTGGAGTGTACCAGCGGGGGCGCTCAATGAGCAGTTCTTC. Filled out from reference TRBV30 and TRBJ2-1, the complete variable domain reads SQTIHQWPATLVQPVGSPLSLECTVEGTSNPNLYWYRQAAGRGLQLLFYSVGIGQISSEVPQNLSASRPQDRQFILSSKKLLLSDSGFYLCAWSVPAGALNEQFFGPGTRLTVL.

The chain uses TRBV6-6 and TRBJ1-3, with 7 nucleotides matching TRBD1. The V gene's germline CDR1 is MNHNY and CDR2 SVGAGI (reference sequence). Trimming took 6 bases from V and 6 from J; bases not matched to a gene: 8. The CDR3 consists of 14 residues. The CDR3 sequence: CASSHRDRLNTIYF. The DNA for the CDR3 is TGTGCCAGCAGCCACCGGGACAGATTAAACACCATATATTTT.